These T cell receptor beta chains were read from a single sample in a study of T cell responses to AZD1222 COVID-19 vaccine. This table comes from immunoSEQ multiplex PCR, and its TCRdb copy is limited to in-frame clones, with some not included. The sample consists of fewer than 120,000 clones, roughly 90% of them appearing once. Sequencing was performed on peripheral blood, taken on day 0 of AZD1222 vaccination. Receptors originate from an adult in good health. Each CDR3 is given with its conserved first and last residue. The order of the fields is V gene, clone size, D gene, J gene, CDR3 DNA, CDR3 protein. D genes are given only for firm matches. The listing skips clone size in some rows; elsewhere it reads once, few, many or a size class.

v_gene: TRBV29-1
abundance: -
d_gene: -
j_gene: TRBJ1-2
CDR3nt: TGCAGCGTTGAAACCCAGGGTAAAGGTGGCTACACCTTC
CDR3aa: CSVETQGKGGYTF

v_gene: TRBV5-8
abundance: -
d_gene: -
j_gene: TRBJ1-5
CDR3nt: TGTGCCAGCAGCCCCTATCAGACAGGAGATAATCAGCCCCAGCATTTT
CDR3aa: CASSPYQTGDNQPQHF

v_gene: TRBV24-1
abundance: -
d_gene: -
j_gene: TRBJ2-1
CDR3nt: TGTGCCACCAGTGGCCAGGGGATCCATGAGCAGTTCTTC
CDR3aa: CATSGQGIHEQFF

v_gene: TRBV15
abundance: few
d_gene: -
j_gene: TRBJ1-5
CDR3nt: TGTGCCACCAGCAGCGGTTTAGTGGACAATCAGCCCCAGCATTTT
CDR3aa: CATSSGLVDNQPQHF

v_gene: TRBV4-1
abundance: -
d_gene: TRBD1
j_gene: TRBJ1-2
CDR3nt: TGCGCCAGCAGCAACAGACAGGGGGAGGTCTATGGCTACACCTTC
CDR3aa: CASSNRQGEVYGYTF

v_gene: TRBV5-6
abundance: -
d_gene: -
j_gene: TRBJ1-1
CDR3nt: TGTGCCAGCAGCTTGGGAGGGTCCACTGAAGCTTTCTTT
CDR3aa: CASSLGGSTEAFF

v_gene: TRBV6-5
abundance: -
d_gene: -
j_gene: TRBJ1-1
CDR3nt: TGTGCCAGCAGTTACCTGGGCCCTTTGAACACTGAAGCTTTCTTT
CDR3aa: CASSYLGPLNTEAFF

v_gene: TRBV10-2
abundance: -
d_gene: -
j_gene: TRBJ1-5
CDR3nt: TGCGCCAGCAGTGGGGTGGGTCAGCCCCAGCATTTT
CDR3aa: CASSGVGQPQHF

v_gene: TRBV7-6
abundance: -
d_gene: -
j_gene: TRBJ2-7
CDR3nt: TGTGCCAGCAGCTTAAATTCTGGGTCAGGGACCTACGAGCAGTACTTC
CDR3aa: CASSLNSGSGTYEQYF

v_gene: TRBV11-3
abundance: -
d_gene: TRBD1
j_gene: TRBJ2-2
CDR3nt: TGTGCCAGCAGCTTAGAAAGGACAGGAAACAAAAGGACCGGGGAGCTGTTTTTT
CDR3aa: CASSLERTGNKRTGELFF

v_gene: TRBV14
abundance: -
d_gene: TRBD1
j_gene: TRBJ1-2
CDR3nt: TGTGCCAGCAGCCAAGTACAAGGGACAGGGGGCGGCTACACCTTC
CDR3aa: CASSQVQGTGGGYTF

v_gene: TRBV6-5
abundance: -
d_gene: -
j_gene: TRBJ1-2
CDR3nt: TGTGCCCTGGGGGGCGCTAACTATGGCTACACCTTC
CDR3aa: CALGGANYGYTF

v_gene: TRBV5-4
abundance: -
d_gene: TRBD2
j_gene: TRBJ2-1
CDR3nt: TGTGCCAGCAGCTTGGGGCTTCGGGGGGCCTACAATGAGCAGTTCTTC
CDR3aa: CASSLGLRGAYNEQFF

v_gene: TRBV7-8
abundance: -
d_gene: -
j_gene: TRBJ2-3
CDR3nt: TGTGCCAGCAGCTTAGAAAAGGTTAGCGGTCGCACAGATACGCAGTATTTT
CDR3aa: CASSLEKVSGRTDTQYF

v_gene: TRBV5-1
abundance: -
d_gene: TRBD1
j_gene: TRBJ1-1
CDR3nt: TGCGCCAGCAGCTCGCGCACAGGGGGCATCACTGAAGCTTTCTTT
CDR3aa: CASSSRTGGITEAFF

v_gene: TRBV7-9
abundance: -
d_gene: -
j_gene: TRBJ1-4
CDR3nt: TGTGCCAGCAGCCTCCGACAGATTAATGAAAAACTGTTTTTT
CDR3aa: CASSLRQINEKLFF

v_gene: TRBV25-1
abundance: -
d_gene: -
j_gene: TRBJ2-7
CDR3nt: TGTGCCAGCAGTGGCCCCCTGGAGCAGTACTTC
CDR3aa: CASSGPLEQYF

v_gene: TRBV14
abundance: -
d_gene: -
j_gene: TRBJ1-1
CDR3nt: TGTGCCAGCAGCCAAAGCAGGGGCACTGAAGCTTTCTTT
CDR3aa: CASSQSRGTEAFF

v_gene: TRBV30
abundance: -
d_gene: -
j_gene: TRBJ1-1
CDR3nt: TGTGCCTGGAAGGGAGGCAGGGCTGACACTGAAGCTTTCTTT
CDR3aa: CAWKGGRADTEAFF

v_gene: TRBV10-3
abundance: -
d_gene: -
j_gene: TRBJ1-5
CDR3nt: TGTGCCATCAGTGAGTCAGTTAATCAGCCCCAGCATTTT
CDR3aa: CAISESVNQPQHF

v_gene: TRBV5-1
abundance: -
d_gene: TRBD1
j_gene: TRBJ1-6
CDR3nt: TGCGCCAGCAGCTGGACAGGGGGCGGATCACCCCTCCACTTT
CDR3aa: CASSWTGGGSPLHF

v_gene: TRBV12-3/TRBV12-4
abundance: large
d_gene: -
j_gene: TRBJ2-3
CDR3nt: TGTGCCAGCAGTTTAGGCACAGATACGCAGTATTTT
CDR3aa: CASSLGTDTQYF

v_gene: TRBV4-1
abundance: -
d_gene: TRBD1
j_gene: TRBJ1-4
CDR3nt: TGCGCCAGCGCAACATATGGACAGGGAACTAATGAAAAACTGTTTTTT
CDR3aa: CASATYGQGTNEKLFF

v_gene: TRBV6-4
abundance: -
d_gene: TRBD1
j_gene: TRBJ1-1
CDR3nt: TGTGCCAGCAGTCGACAGGGGGGACAAGCTTTCTTT
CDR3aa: CASSRQGGQAFF

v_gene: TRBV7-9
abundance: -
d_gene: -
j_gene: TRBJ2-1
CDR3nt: TGTGCCAGCAGCTTTTTGGCGGCCCCCTACAATGAGCAGTTCTTC
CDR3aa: CASSFLAAPYNEQFF

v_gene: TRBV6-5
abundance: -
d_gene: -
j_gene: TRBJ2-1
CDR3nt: TGTGCCAGCAGGTTGGTGCGGGAAATGTACAATGAGCAGTTCTTC
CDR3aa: CASRLVREMYNEQFF

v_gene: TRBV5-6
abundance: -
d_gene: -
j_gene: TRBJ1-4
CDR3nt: TGTGCCAGCAGCTCCACCCTACATGAAAAACTGTTTTTT
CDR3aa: CASSSTLHEKLFF

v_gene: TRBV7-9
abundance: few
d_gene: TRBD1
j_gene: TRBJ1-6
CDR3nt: TGTGCCAGCAGCTTAATCAGGGGGGATAATTCACCCCTCCACTTT
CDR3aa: CASSLIRGDNSPLHF

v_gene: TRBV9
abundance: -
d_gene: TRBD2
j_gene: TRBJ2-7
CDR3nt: TGTGCCAGCAGCTCGAGCGGGGGGGGCTACGAGCAGTACTTC
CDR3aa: CASSSSGGGYEQYF

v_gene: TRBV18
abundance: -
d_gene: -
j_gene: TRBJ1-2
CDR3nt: TGTGCCAGCTCACCGGAGGGGACGAACTATGGCTACACCTTC
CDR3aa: CASSPEGTNYGYTF

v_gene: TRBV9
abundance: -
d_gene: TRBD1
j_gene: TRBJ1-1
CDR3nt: TGTGCCAGCAGCCTTCGAGCTGGGACAGAGAACACTGAAGCTTTCTTT
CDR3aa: CASSLRAGTENTEAFF

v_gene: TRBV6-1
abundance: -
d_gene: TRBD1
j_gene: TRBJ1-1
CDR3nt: TGTGCCAGCAGTGAACCGGGACAGGGGAGCGTGCAGGCTTTCTTT
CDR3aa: CASSEPGQGSVQAFF

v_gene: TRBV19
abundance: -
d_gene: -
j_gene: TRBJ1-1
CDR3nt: TGTGCCAGTAGTATCTATGGACGGGACACTGAAGCTTTCTTT
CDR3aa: CASSIYGRDTEAFF

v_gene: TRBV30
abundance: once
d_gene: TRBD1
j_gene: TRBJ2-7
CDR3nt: TGTGCCTGGAGTCCGGGACAGGGGTTCTCCGAGCAGTACTTC
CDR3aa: CAWSPGQGFSEQYF

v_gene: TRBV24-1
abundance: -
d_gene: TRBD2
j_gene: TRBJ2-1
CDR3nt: TGTGCCACCAGTCCGGGGGGACACAATGAGCAGTTCTTC
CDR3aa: CATSPGGHNEQFF

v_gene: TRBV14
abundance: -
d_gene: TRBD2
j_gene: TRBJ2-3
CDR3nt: TGTGCCAGCAGCCAAGGACGCGGGGGGCGCACAGATACGCAGTATTTT
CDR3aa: CASSQGRGGRTDTQYF

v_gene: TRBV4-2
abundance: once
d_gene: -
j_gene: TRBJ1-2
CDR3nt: TGTGCCAGCAGCCCGTCGGACGGGGACTATGGCTACACCTTC
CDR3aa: CASSPSDGDYGYTF

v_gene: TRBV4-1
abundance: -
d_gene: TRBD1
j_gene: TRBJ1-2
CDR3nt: TGCGCCAGCAGCCAAGATCTGGAGGGGTCGAGACAGGGCGCTTACACCTTC
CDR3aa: CASSQDLEGSRQGAYTF

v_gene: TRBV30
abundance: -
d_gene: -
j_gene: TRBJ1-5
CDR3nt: TGTGCCTGGAGTCTTCGTCCCCTGGGCAATCAGCCCCAGCATTTT
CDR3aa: CAWSLRPLGNQPQHF

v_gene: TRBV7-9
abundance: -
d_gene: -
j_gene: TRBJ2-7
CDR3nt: TGTGCCAGCAGCTGGGGTGGGGTTTTGGACGAGCAGTACTTC
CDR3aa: CASSWGGVLDEQYF

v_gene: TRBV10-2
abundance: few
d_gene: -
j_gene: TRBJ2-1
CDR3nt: TGCGCCAGTCAGGGTACGGTGCATGAGCAGTTCTTC
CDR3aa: CASQGTVHEQFF

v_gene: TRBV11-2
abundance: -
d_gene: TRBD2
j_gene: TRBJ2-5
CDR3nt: TGTGCCAGCAGTGCCAGCGGGGGTATCCAACAGACCCAGTACTTC
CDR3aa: CASSASGGIQQTQYF

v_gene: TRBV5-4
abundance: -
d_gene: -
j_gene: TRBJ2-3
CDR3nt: TGTGCCAGCAGCTCCAAGGGCCCAGATACGCAGTATTTT
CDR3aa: CASSSKGPDTQYF

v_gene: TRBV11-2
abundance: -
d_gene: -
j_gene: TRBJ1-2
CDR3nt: TGTGCCAGCAGCTTAGCCGGGCAGGGCTACACCTTC
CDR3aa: CASSLAGQGYTF

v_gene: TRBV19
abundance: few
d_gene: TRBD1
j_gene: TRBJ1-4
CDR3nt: TGTGCCAGTAGTCCGACAGGGACCAATGAAAAACTGTTTTTT
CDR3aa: CASSPTGTNEKLFF

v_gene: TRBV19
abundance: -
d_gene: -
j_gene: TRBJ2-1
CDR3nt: TGTGCCAGTACAGGCCTCAATGAGCAGTTCTTC
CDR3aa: CASTGLNEQFF

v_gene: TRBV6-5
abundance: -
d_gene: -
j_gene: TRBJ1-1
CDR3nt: TGTGCCAGCAGTTTGGGAGGGAACACTGAAGCTTTCTTT
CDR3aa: CASSLGGNTEAFF

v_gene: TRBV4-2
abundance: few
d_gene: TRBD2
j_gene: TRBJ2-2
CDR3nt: TGTGCCAGCAGCCAAGATTGGAGCGGGGGGGTCACCGGGGAGCTGTTTTTT
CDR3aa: CASSQDWSGGVTGELFF